The T cell receptor beta chain described here comes from a study of radiotherapy plus CTLA-4 blockade in lung cancer. CDR1 and CDR2 from the germline V gene are SEHNR and FQNEAQ (reference sequence). The CDR3 is 16 residues long. The ends were cut back, 6 bases at V and 4 bases at J, with 20 bases in the middle. As concerns this clone: Its target is unknown.

Whole-study findings and limits: Among reported predictors of response, early blood T cell clone dynamics with interferon-beta performed best.

Clones were sequenced by immunoSEQ multiplex PCR, and TCRdb holds only the in-frame ones, with some missing. The repertoire holds tens of thousands of clones, 79% seen once, with about 8.5% in the top ten. The source is a human donor with non-small cell lung cancer who had a complete response to radiotherapy plus ipilimumab. This specimen was peripheral blood, taken from a patient treated with radiotherapy plus ipilimumab. This chain connects TRBV7-9 to TRBJ2-3, with D possibly TRBD2 on 6 matching bases. The CDR3 loop reads CASRLAVGRGPDTQYF. The DNA of the CDR3 is TGTGCCAGCAGGCTCGCCGTCGGGCGGGGCCCAGATACGCAGTATTTT. The complete variable domain, with remaining parts taken from reference TRBV7-9 and TRBJ2-3, reads DTGVSQNPRHKITKRGQNVTFRCDPISEHNRLYWYRQTLGQGPEFLTYFQNEAQLEKSRLLSDRFSAERPKGSFSTLEIQRTEQGDSAMYLCASRLAVGRGPDTQYFGPGTRLTVL.